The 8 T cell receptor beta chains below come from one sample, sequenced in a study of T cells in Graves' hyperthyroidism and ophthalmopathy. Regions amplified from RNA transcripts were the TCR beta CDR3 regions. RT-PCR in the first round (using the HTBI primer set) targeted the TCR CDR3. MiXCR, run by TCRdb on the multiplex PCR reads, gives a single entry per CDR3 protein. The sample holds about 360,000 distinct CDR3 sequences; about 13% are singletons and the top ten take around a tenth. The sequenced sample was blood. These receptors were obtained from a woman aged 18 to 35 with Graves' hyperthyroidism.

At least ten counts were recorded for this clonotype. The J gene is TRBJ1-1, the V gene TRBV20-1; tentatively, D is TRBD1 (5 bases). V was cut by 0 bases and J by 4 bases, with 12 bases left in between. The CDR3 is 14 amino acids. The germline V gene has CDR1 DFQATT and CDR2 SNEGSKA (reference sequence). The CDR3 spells CSAREPGVATEAFF. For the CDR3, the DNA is TGCAGTGCTAGAGAACCGGGGGTGGCCACTGAAGCTTTCTTT.

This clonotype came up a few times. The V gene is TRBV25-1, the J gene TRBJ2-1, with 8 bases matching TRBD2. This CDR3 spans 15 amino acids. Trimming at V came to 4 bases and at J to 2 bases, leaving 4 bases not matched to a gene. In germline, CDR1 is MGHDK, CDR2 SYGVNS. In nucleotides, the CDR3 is TGTGCCAGCAGTGTCCGTAGCGGGACCTACAATGAGCAGTTCTTC. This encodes CASSVRSGTYNEQFF.

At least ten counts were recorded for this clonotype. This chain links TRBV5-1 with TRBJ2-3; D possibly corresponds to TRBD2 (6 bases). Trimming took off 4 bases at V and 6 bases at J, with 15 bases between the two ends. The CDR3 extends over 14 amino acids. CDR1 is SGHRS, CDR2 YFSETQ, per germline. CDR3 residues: CASSPTGESDTQYF. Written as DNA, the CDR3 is TGCGCCAGCAGCCCCACGGGAGAAAGCGATACGCAGTATTTT.

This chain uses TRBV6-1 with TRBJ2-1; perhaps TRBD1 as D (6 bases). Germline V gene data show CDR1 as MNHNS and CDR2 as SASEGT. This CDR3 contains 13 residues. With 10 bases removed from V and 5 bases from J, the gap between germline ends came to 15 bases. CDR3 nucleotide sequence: TGTGCCACGGGACAACGCTTCGACAATGAGCAGTTCTTC. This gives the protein CATGQRFDNEQFF.

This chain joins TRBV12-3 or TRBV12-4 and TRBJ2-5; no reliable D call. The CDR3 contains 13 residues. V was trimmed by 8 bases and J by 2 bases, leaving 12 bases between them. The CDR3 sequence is CASGPSVQETQYF. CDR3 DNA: TGTGCCAGCGGGCCCTCGGTTCAAGAGACCCAGTACTTC.

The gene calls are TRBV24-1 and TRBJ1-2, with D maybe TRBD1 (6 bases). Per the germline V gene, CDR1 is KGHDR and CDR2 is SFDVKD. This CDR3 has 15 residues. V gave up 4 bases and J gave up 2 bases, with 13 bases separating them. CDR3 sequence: CATSDPRQANYGYTF. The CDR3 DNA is TGTGCCACCAGTGACCCTCGACAGGCAAACTATGGCTACACCTTC.

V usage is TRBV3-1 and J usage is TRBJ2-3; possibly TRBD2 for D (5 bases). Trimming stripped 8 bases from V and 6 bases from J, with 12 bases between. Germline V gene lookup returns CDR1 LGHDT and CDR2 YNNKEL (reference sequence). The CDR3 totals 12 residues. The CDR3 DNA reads TGTGCCAGCGGTCCACCGGGGGATACGCAGTATTTT. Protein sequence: CASGPPGDTQYF.

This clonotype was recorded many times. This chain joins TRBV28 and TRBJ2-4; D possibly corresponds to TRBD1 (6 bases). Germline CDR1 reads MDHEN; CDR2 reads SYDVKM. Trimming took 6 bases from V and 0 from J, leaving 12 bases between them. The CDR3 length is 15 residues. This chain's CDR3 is CASSKGTLAKNIQYF. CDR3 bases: TGTGCCAGCAGCAAAGGGACACTAGCCAAAAACATTCAGTACTTC.